This TCR beta chain was identified in a study of T cells in Graves' hyperthyroidism and ophthalmopathy. Study-level information: Peripheral blood draws took place at initial diagnosis, ahead of any treatment.

The TCR beta CDR3 regions underwent amplification using RNA transcripts as the source. The TCR CDR3 was amplified in a first-round RT-PCR using the HTBI primer set. TCRdb passed the multiplex PCR reads through MiXCR, listing each CDR3 protein once. This table has 250,000 or so distinct CDR3 sequences, roughly 15% appearing once. General observations from the study: Blood also showed most of the thyroid clonotypes that were expanded above 0.001.

This blood was taken when hyperthyroidism was first diagnosed, before any ophthalmopathy symptoms existed. The authors obtained PBMCs from over 8 ml of fresh peripheral blood. For this clonotype: Its antigen remains unidentified.

V was pared by 6 bases and J by 1 base, with 7 bases of the junction left unmatched. The CDR3 has 15 amino acids. The sequence was collected from a woman in her 50s with Graves' hyperthyroidism that later progressed to Graves' ophthalmopathy. Sequencing was performed on blood. This sequence joins TRBV12-3 or TRBV12-4 and TRBJ2-7; 9 nucleotides agree with TRBD1. This CDR3 reads CASSRRDRASYEQYF. The CDR3 DNA reads as TGTGCCAGCAGCCGCCGGGACAGGGCTTCCTACGAGCAGTACTTC.